The rows below give T cell receptor beta chains drawn from one sample of a study of blood T cell repertoires in COVID-19. Measured with immunoSEQ multiplex PCR; TCRdb has only the in-frame clones, and not every one. The data hold around 250,000 clones, with 70% to 90% observed a single time. The sequenced sample consisted of PBMCs or T cells enriched from blood (not recorded which). The receptors here all came from a woman in her 30s with acute COVID-19. Each CDR3 is given without its conserved first and last residue.

TRBV28	TRBJ2-3	ASSFRDSRTDTQY
TRBV19	TRBJ2-7	ASSVGQGYNEQY
TRBV28	TRBJ1-2	ASSSRTGKIYGYT
TRBV18	TRBJ2-1	ASSPPASGRYEQF
TRBV4-1	TRBJ2-3	ASSQGPSGMGDTQY
TRBV7-9	TRBJ1-4	ASSLGAGRNEKLF
TRBV19	TRBJ2-7	ASSLGQNYEQY
TRBV14	TRBJ2-6	ASTPRGTGANVLT
TRBV2	TRBJ2-1	ASPRLAGPAGPYNEQF
TRBV7-8	TRBJ1-5	ASSPTTTGGATPQH
TRBV28	TRBJ2-3	ASSLTGQGTDTQY
TRBV29-1	TRBJ2-2	SVGPNKNTGELF
TRBV7-9	TRBJ2-1	ASSPPLAGDNEQF
TRBV4-1	TRBJ2-7	ASSQDPRGLAGVDEQY